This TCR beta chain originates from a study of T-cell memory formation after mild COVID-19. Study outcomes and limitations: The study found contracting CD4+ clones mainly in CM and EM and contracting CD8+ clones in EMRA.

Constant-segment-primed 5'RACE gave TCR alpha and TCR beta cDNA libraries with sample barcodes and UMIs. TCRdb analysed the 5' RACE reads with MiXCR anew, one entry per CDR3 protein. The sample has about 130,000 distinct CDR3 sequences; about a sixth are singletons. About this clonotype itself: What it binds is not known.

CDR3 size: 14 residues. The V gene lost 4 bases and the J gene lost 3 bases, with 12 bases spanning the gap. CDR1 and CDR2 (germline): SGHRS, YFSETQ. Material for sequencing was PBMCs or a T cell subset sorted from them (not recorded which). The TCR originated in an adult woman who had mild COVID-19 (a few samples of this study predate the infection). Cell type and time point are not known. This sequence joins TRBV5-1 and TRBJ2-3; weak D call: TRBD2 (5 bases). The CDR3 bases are TGCGCCAGCAGCCTAGCTGGAATAACAGATACGCAGTATTTT. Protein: CASSLAGITDTQYF.